The 30 T cell receptor beta chains presented below share a single source sample, sequenced in a study of blood T cells in healthy people across ages. For the second PCR, which ran for roughly 7 to 11 cycles, a sample-barcoded 5' primer and a J-beta primer mix were used. Using its own MiXCR run on the 5' RACE reads, TCRdb lists one record per CDR3 protein. This table has about 620,000 distinct CDR3 sequences, about 21% appearing once. Sample: blood. Receptor source: a man aged 65 to 85 in good health.

This rearrangement joins TRBV20-1 to TRBJ1-1; D remains ambiguous. CDR1 is DFQATT and CDR2 is SNEGSKA in the germline V gene (reference sequence). The V end lost 2 bases, the J end lost 1 base, and 14 bases lay between the germline ends. CDR3 length: 15 amino acids. The CDR3 reads CSARPPGVRNTEAFF. The CDR3 DNA is TGCAGTGCTAGACCCCCGGGCGTGCGGAACACTGAAGCTTTCTTT.

This clonotype appeared a few times. V gene TRBV7-9 combines with J gene TRBJ2-5, with 7 bases aligning to TRBD1. The CDR3 consists of 15 residues. CDR1 and CDR2 (germline): SEHNR, FQNEAQ (reference sequence). The ends lost 2 bases at V and 5 bases at J; junction bases unmatched: 8. The CDR3 DNA sequence: TGTGCCAGCAGCTTAAACCCAGGGGGTCAGGAGACCCAGTACTTC. Its protein is CASSLNPGGQETQYF.

The table lists this clonotype with a few counts. The chain employs TRBV2 and TRBJ2-5; D might be TRBD2 (6 bases). Trimming took 5 bases from V and 9 from J, leaving 10 bases between them. The CDR3 totals 11 residues. From germline, CDR1 is SNHLY and CDR2 FYNNEI. This chain's CDR3 is CASSFREAQYF. The CDR3 DNA reads as TGTGCCAGCAGTTTCAGGGAGGCCCAGTACTTC.

The genes are TRBV29-1 and TRBJ2-3; D possibly uses TRBD1 or TRBD2 (5 bases each). CDR1 SQVTM and CDR2 ANQGSEA come from the germline V gene. The CDR3 has 14 residues. Trimming pared 5 bases from V and 1 base from J, leaving 13 bases between. CDR3 in amino acids: CSVTGPLGTDTQYF. CDR3 coding DNA: TGCAGCGTTACGGGGCCCCTTGGCACAGATACGCAGTATTTT.

This clonotype was counted between two and nine times. V is TRBV25-1 and J is TRBJ2-7; no reliable D call. Trimming took off 7 bases at V and 2 bases at J, with 9 bases between the two ends. CDR1 and CDR2 (germline): MGHDK, SYGVNS. The CDR3 has 12 amino acids. The CDR3 nucleotides are TGTGCCAGCAAATCGGCCCCCTACGAGCAGTACTTC. Protein sequence: CASKSAPYEQYF.

The chain joins TRBV7-2 to TRBJ2-7, with 8 bases matching TRBD1. Germline CDR1 and CDR2: SGHTA and FQGNSA. V shed 5 bases and J 3 bases; nucleotides not matched to a gene: 12. CDR3 length equals 16 residues. The CDR3 nucleotides read TGTGCCAGCAGCCCGAGGAGGACAGGGTATGACTACGAGCAGTACTTC. Translating it yields CASSPRRTGYDYEQYF.

On this clonotype itself: Just one base apart from a much larger clone, this may be a read error. This chain joins TRBV2 and TRBJ2-7, with 13 bases fitting TRBD2. J gave up 9 bases and V 3 bases, and 8 bases lay outside the gene matches. The CDR3 has 15 residues. Germline assignment: CDR1 SNHLY and CDR2 FYNNEI. The CDR3 DNA reads TGTGCCAGCAGTGAGGGGACTAGCGGGATCAACGTGCAGTACTTC. It specifies CASSEGTSGINVQYF.

This clonotype was found a few times. CDR3 bases: TGTGCCAGCAGCGTAGCTTCACTATCTGGGGCCAACGTCCTGACTTTC. It specifies CASSVASLSGANVLTF. This sequence joins TRBV9 and TRBJ2-6; D not certain. Germline V CDR1 and CDR2: SGDLS, YYNGEE. The CDR3 has 16 amino acids. With 0 bases removed from V and 1 base from J, the gap between germline ends came to 8 bases.

DNA for the CDR3: TGTGCCAGCAGCCAGTTTAGCGGGAGCCCCTACGAGCAGTACTTC. The encoded protein is CASSQFSGSPYEQYF. The rearrangement links TRBV7-2 to TRBJ2-7, with TRBD2 matching over 9 bases. Per the germline V gene, CDR1 is SGHTA and CDR2 is FQGNSA. The CDR3 contains 15 residues. With V trimmed by 5 bases and J by 2 bases, 7 bases remained unmatched.

Many counts were recorded for this clonotype. The rearrangement joins TRBV11-2 to TRBJ2-2; the match to TRBD1 covers 7 bases. This CDR3 region has 15 residues. In germline, CDR1 is SGHAT, CDR2 FQNNGV. V lost 4 bases, J lost 4 bases, and 6 bases stayed unmatched. CDR3 sequence (DNA): TGTGCCAGCAGCTCTACGACAGGGCCCACCGGGGAGCTGTTTTTT. Residues: CASSSTTGPTGELFF.

This clonotype showed up many times. V and J are TRBV4-3 and TRBJ2-7; D is uncertain. This CDR3 has 15 amino acids. CDR1 is LGHNA, CDR2 YSLEER, per germline. V was trimmed by 2 bases and J by 0 bases, leaving 11 bases between them. CDR3 coding DNA: TGCGCCAGCAGCCAACAACAGTCATCCTCCTACGAGCAGTACTTC. Protein: CASSQQQSSSYEQYF.

The sample holds a few counts of this clonotype. This sequence joins TRBV5-1 and TRBJ2-7, with TRBD2 as a possible D gene (6 bases). This CDR3 is 14 amino acids long. Trimming cost V 3 bases and J 9 bases, with 19 bases left between them. The germline V gene encodes CDR1 SGHRS and CDR2 YFSETQ. The CDR3 DNA is TGCGCCAGCAGCTCGCCGGGACTGCCTTTTGTGCAGTACTTC. Its protein product is CASSSPGLPFVQYF.

The J gene is TRBJ2-5, the V gene TRBV2, with a weak D call TRBD1 (5 bases). Trimming left V 6 bases short and J 2 bases short, with 10 bases between. Germline values: CDR1 SNHLY, CDR2 FYNNEI. This CDR3 has 13 residues. CDR3 in amino acids: CASRATVQETQYF. The CDR3 DNA reads as TGTGCCAGCAGGGCGACAGTTCAAGAGACCCAGTACTTC.

Only a few counts were recorded for this clonotype. This rearrangement joins TRBV4-2 to TRBJ2-2; 8 positions match TRBD2. Germline V lookup: CDR1 LGHNA, CDR2 YNFKEQ. The CDR3 totals 16 residues. Germline trimming cut 4 bases from V and 2 bases from J; bases unmatched to any gene: 6. CDR3 coding DNA: TGTGCCAGCAGCCTTGTGTGGACTAGCAACACCGGGGAGCTGTTTTTT. Its protein product is CASSLVWTSNTGELFF.

The gene calls are TRBV6-2 or TRBV6-3 and TRBJ2-6, with 12 bases that match TRBD2. Germline V gene lookup returns CDR1 MNHEY and CDR2 SVGEGT. Trimming at V came to 6 bases and at J to 0 bases, leaving 6 bases not matched to a gene. The CDR3 is 18 amino acids. This chain's CDR3 is CASRRLAGEVSGANVLTF. In DNA, the CDR3 is TGTGCCAGCAGGCGACTAGCGGGAGAAGTCTCTGGGGCCAACGTCCTGACTTTC.

CDR3 loop: CATSRVPTGEQFF. In DNA, the CDR3 is TGTGCCACCAGCAGAGTTCCGACTGGTGAGCAGTTCTTC. This rearrangement joins TRBV15 to TRBJ2-5; D unresolved. The J call may be mistaken, given a closer DNA end match to TRBJ2-1. The CDR3 has 13 amino acids. Per the germline V gene, CDR1 is LNHNV and CDR2 is YYDKDF (reference sequence).

This chain connects TRBV2 to TRBJ2-2; D is possibly TRBD1 (6 bases). The CDR3 contains 16 residues. Germline V gene sequence: CDR1 SNHLY, CDR2 FYNNEI. V lost 2 bases to trimming and J lost 5 bases, with 15 bases between them. The CDR3 is CASSESGQLVTGELFF. CDR3 nucleotides: TGTGCCAGCAGTGAATCAGGACAGCTTGTTACCGGGGAGCTGTTTTTT.

This clonotype was counted ten times or more. The genes are TRBV29-1 and TRBJ2-1, with D perhaps TRBD1 (6 bases). V was cut by 0 bases and J by 6 bases, with 21 bases left in between. Germline CDR1 reads SQVTM; CDR2 reads ANQGSEA. The CDR3 runs to 17 residues. The CDR3 protein is CSVEDVYTGRLGNEQFF. CDR3 in DNA: TGCAGCGTTGAAGACGTATATACAGGGCGGTTGGGCAATGAGCAGTTCTTC.

The rearrangement uses TRBV4-2 and TRBJ2-5, with D possibly TRBD1 on 5 matching bases. This CDR3 is 14 amino acids long. From germline, CDR1 is LGHNA and CDR2 YNFKEQ. Trimming shortened V by 0 bases and J by 4 bases, and 9 bases separated the two germline ends. The CDR3 loop is CASSQDRQGETQYF. The CDR3 DNA reads as TGTGCCAGCAGCCAAGATCGCCAGGGAGAGACCCAGTACTTC.

The J gene is TRBJ1-1, the V gene TRBV15; a weak D match, TRBD1 (6 bases). Deletions cut 0 bases from V and 3 bases from J, with 14 bases between. The CDR3 contains 16 residues. Looked up from germline, CDR1 is LNHNV and CDR2 is YYDKDF (reference sequence). This CDR3 is CATSRDQGFVDTEAFF. The CDR3 DNA is TGTGCCACCAGCAGAGATCAGGGGTTTGTGGACACTGAAGCTTTCTTT.

This clonotype showed up just a few times. The rearrangement links TRBV20-1 to TRBJ1-1; no reliable D call. CDR1 is DFQATT and CDR2 is SNEGSKA in the germline V gene (reference sequence). With 4 bases removed from V and 6 bases from J, the gap between germline ends came to 12 bases. CDR3 length: 12 residues. CDR3 coding DNA: TGCAGTGCTACCAACGACCGATCTGAAGCTTTCTTT. Protein: CSATNDRSEAFF.

CDR3 in DNA: TGTGCCAGCAGTTACCGCGGGAGCTTTAATGAGCAGTTCTTC. Amino acids: CASSYRGSFNEQFF. The V and J genes are TRBV6-5 and TRBJ2-5; 7 bases map to TRBD2. The end of the DNA aligns better with TRBJ2-1, so the J call may be wrong. CDR3 size: 14 residues. The V gene's germline CDR1 is MNHEY and CDR2 SVGAGI.

The chain combines TRBV28 with TRBJ2-2, with D possibly TRBD2 on 6 matching bases. Per germline, CDR1 MDHEN and CDR2 SYDVKM. The germline V and J ends were trimmed by 6 bases and 2 bases, with 13 bases remaining between them. The CDR3 sequence is 15 residues long. Here the CDR3 DNA reads TGTGCCAGCAGCCCGGCTAGCGTTAACACCGGGGAGCTGTTTTTT. Translating gives CASSPASVNTGELFF.

The rearrangement links TRBV7-2 to TRBJ1-6, with 7 bases that match TRBD1. The CDR3 runs 14 residues. Germline V lookup: CDR1 SGHTA, CDR2 FQGNSA. Trimming at V came to 9 bases and at J to 8 bases, leaving 10 bases not matched to a gene. CDR3 region: CASSRDRGYSPLHF. CDR3 coding DNA: TGTGCCAGTTCTAGGGACAGAGGCTATTCACCCCTCCACTTT.

The chain links TRBV29-1 to TRBJ2-2; a possible D gene is TRBD1 (5 bases). The germline gives CDR1 SQVTM, CDR2 ANQGSEA. The CDR3 runs 14 residues. V was shortened by 3 bases and J by 6 bases, with 14 bases between the two germline ends. Here the CDR3 reads CSVDPSRGSGELFF. The CDR3 region has the DNA TGCAGCGTTGATCCTAGTAGGGGATCCGGGGAGCTGTTTTTT.

Only a few counts were recorded for this clonotype. Written as DNA, the CDR3 is TGTGCCAGCAGTCACCTTGACCCTCATACGCAGTATTTT. As protein: CASSHLDPHTQYF. The chain links TRBV28 to TRBJ2-3, with D hard to call. The CDR3 covers 13 residues. V lost 5 bases and J lost 7, with 13 bases in between. Germline assignment: CDR1 MDHEN and CDR2 SYDVKM. The complete variable domain, with remaining parts taken from reference TRBV28 and TRBJ2-3, reads DVKVTQSSRYLVKRTGEKVFLECVQDMDHENMFWYRQDPGLGLRLIYFSYDVKMKEKGDIPEGYSVSREKKERFSLILESASTNQTSMYLCASSHLDPHTQYFGPGTRLTVL.

This clonotype has a handful of counts. V and J are TRBV3-1 and TRBJ2-7, with TRBD2 identical over 7 bases. The V and J ends lost 6 bases and 4 bases, in that order; junction bases with no gene match: 12. Germline CDR1 and CDR2: LGHDT and YNNKEL (reference sequence). This CDR3 spans 15 amino acids. Here the CDR3 DNA reads TGTGCCAGCAGATCCTCTAGCGGATCCTTATACGAGCAGTACTTC. Protein: CASRSSSGSLYEQYF.

The J gene is TRBJ2-1, the V gene TRBV5-1; perhaps TRBD2 as D (5 bases). The germline gives CDR1 SGHRS, CDR2 YFSETQ. CDR3 length: 17 amino acids. V was clipped by 2 bases and J by 1 base, with 16 bases between them. The CDR3 sequence: CASSFGYGSFSYNEQFF. CDR3 nucleotides: TGCGCCAGCAGCTTCGGGTATGGGAGTTTTTCCTACAATGAGCAGTTCTTC.

Only a few counts were recorded for this clonotype. V and J are TRBV2 and TRBJ2-5; D not certain. Looked up from germline, CDR1 is SNHLY and CDR2 is FYNNEI. V lost 2 bases and J lost 1, with 14 bases in between. The CDR3 totals 16 residues. The CDR3 DNA reads TGTGCCAGCAGTGAATGGGCCTTCCAACCCCAAGAGACCCAGTACTTC. It yields the protein CASSEWAFQPQETQYF.

The chain has TRBV27 and TRBJ2-2; 7 bases match TRBD1. CDR1 and CDR2 (germline): MNHEY, SMNVEV (reference sequence). CDR3 size: 14 residues. The trim removed 0 bases at V and 6 bases at J, leaving 1 base unmatched. The CDR3 protein is CASSLSGGAGELFF. CDR3 bases: TGTGCCAGCAGTTTATCAGGGGGCGCCGGGGAGCTGTTTTTT.